A single sample gave rise to the 23 T cell receptor beta chains below, sequenced in a study of cytomegalovirus exposure and HLA in healthy donors. 13 Jbeta primers and 60 Vbeta primers were used for the PCR. Profiled with immunoSEQ multiplex PCR; TCRdb holds only in-frame clones, not every one. In total, the table holds 160,000 or so clones. The sequencing sample was made of PBMCs. These receptors were collected from a man aged 25 to 40 in good health and CMV-seronegative.

In regard to this clone: A read error may account for a junction end that differs from germline. This chain links TRBV5-1 with TRBJ2-1, with D perhaps matching TRBD2 (6 bases). Germline V gene lookup returns CDR1 SGHRS and CDR2 YFSETQ. CDR3 size: 15 residues. The chain's CDR3 is CVSSLDSGTYNEQFF. CDR3 DNA: TGCGTCAGCAGCTTGGATAGCGGCACCTACAATGAGCAGTTCTTC.

The rearrangement links TRBV19 to TRBJ1-1; TRBD1 matches 9 bases. The CDR3 runs to 14 residues. Germline V gene lookup returns CDR1 LNHDA and CDR2 SQIVND (reference sequence). The V and J ends lost 5 bases and 1 base, in that order; junction bases with no gene match: 2. The CDR3: CASSPGQGNTEAFF. The CDR3 DNA reads as TGTGCCAGTAGTCCGGGACAGGGGAACACTGAAGCTTTCTTT. The full variable domain, with the rest looked up from reference TRBV19 and TRBJ1-1, is DGGITQSPKYLFRKEGQNVTLSCEQNLNHDAMYWYRQDPGQGLRLIYYSQIVNDFQKGDIAEGYSVSREKKESFPLTVTSAQKNPTAFYLCASSPGQGNTEAFFGQGTRLTVV.

The chain has TRBV18 and TRBJ2-5, with 9 nucleotides matching TRBD2. The CDR3 runs 16 residues. Looked up from germline, CDR1 is KGHSH and CDR2 is LQKENI. Trimming cost V 2 bases and J 5 bases; bases outside gene matches: 9. In nucleotides, the CDR3 is TGTGCCAGCTCACCAATAAGCGGGAGGTCGGGGGAGACCCAGTACTTC. Protein product: CASSPISGRSGETQYF.

This chain joins TRBV28 and TRBJ2-5, with 12 bases identical to TRBD2. The CDR3 runs to 16 residues. Germline trimming cut 2 bases from V and 2 bases from J; bases unmatched to any gene: 3. Germline loops: CDR1 MDHEN, CDR2 SYDVKM. This chain's CDR3 is CASSLIGTSGQETQYF. The DNA of the CDR3 is TGTGCCAGCAGTTTAATCGGGACTAGCGGGCAAGAGACCCAGTACTTC.

Comments on this clone: Without the conserved terminal phenylalanine or tryptophan, this CDR3 likely stems from a read error. The rearrangement uses TRBV5-6 and TRBJ1-2, with 9 nucleotides matching TRBD1. The CDR3 totals 14 residues. Germline lookup yields CDR1 SGHDT and CDR2 YYEEEE. J lost 5 bases, V lost 4 bases, and 6 bases had no gene match. CDR3 nucleotide sequence: TGTGCCAGCAGCGTCCGGGACAGGGTTTATGGCTACACCCTC. As protein: CASSVRDRVYGYTL.

This chain joins TRBV19 and TRBJ1-1, with D uncertain. The germline V and J ends were trimmed by 1 base and 3 bases, with 24 bases remaining between them. The CDR3 totals 19 residues. Germline CDR1 LNHDA, CDR2 SQIVND (reference sequence). CDR3 coding DNA: TGTGCCAGTAGTATAGGCCCCTTGAGGACTCGCCCAATGGACACTGAAGCTTTCTTT. This encodes CASSIGPLRTRPMDTEAFF.

This sequence joins TRBV18 and TRBJ1-1; a weak D match, TRBD1 (6 bases). This CDR3 spans 15 amino acids. Trimming stripped 5 bases from V and 1 base from J, with 14 bases between. Germline loops: CDR1 KGHSH, CDR2 LQKENI. Here the CDR3 DNA reads TGTGCCAGCTCATATAACAGGGAAGGGAACACTGAAGCTTTCTTT. This encodes CASSYNREGNTEAFF.

The V call is TRBV5-6, the J call TRBJ2-3; 10 bases line up with TRBD2. Per the germline V gene, CDR1 is SGHDT and CDR2 is YYEEEE. The CDR3 loop spans 13 amino acids. V lost 10 bases to trimming and J lost 6 bases; unmatched junction nucleotides: 8. DNA for the CDR3: TGTGCCGGGGGAAGAGCGGGAGGGGATACGCAGTATTTT. It specifies CAGGRAGGDTQYF.

This chain joins TRBV28 and TRBJ1-1; the D gene is possibly TRBD1 (6 bases). The ends were cut back, 5 bases at V and 12 bases at J, with 19 bases in the middle. This CDR3 comprises 13 residues. CDR1 and CDR2 from the germline V gene are MDHEN and SYDVKM. CDR3 residues: CASSTYRVRRTFF. The CDR3 DNA is TGTGCCAGCAGTACTTACAGGGTAAGGAGGACTTTCTTT.

A note on this clone: Other DNA sequences in this specimen translate into the identical CDR3. This chain uses TRBV7-2 with TRBJ1-1; D unclear. Trimming stripped 1 base from V and 2 bases from J, with 5 bases between. Germline CDR1 is SGHTA and CDR2 is FQGNSA. This CDR3 is built from 13 residues. CDR3 coding DNA: TGTGCCAGCAGCTTAGACAGAAACACTGAAGCTTTCTTT. Protein: CASSLDRNTEAFF.

The chain recombines TRBV30 with TRBJ1-1; 9 bases fit TRBD1. The germline V gene encodes CDR1 GTSNPN and CDR2 SVGIG (reference sequence). V shed 1 base and J 5 bases; nucleotides not matched to a gene: 8. The CDR3 is made up of 15 amino acids. The DNA for the CDR3 is TGTGCCTGGAGTGGGATTGGACAGGGGAGGACTGAAGCTTTCTTT. Translation gives CAWSGIGQGRTEAFF.

The J gene is TRBJ2-7, the V gene TRBV25-1; 10 positions agree with TRBD2. Trimming at V came to 3 bases and at J to 2 bases, leaving 7 bases not matched to a gene. The germline V gene encodes CDR1 MGHDK and CDR2 SYGVNS. The CDR3 extends over 16 amino acids. The DNA of the CDR3 is TGTGCCAGCAGTGACCCCCGACTAGCGGGTACCTACGAGCAGTACTTC. It codes for CASSDPRLAGTYEQYF.

V is TRBV4-1 and J is TRBJ2-1; TRBD1 matches 9 bases. The CDR3 runs to 17 residues. Looked up from germline, CDR1 is MGHRA and CDR2 is YSYEKL. V lost 0 bases to trimming and J lost 8 bases; unmatched junction nucleotides: 11. The CDR3 sequence is CASSQDRLDRGRYEQFF. In DNA, the CDR3 is TGCGCCAGCAGCCAAGATCGGTTGGACAGGGGTCGTTATGAGCAGTTCTTC.

The chain carries TRBV5-1 and TRBJ2-3; D not resolved. V lost 0 bases, J lost 0 bases, and 8 bases lay in between. The germline gives CDR1 SGHRS, CDR2 YFSETQ. CDR3 length: 15 amino acids. As DNA, the CDR3 is TGCGCCAGCAGCTTGGCCAGTGTTAGCACAGATACGCAGTATTTT. Translated: CASSLASVSTDTQYF.

The rearrangement uses TRBV14 and TRBJ1-2; weak D call: TRBD1 (6 bases). Deletions cut 2 bases from V and 0 bases from J, with 13 bases between. The length of the CDR3 is 16 residues. Germline assignment: CDR1 SGHDN and CDR2 FVKESK. The CDR3 coding sequence is TGTGCCAGCAGCCAACTAGGACAGCCTCCTAACTATGGCTACACCTTC. Translation gives CASSQLGQPPNYGYTF.

V is TRBV6-1 and J is TRBJ2-7, with 10 bases matching TRBD2. The V and J ends lost 4 bases and 4 bases, in that order; junction bases with no gene match: 7. CDR1 and CDR2 from the germline V gene are MNHNS and SASEGT. This CDR3 region has 15 residues. CDR3 in DNA: TGTGCCAGCAGTGCCTCTAGCGGGAGAGGTTACGAGCAGTACTTC. This gives the protein CASSASSGRGYEQYF.

The rearrangement links TRBV27 to TRBJ2-5; D unresolved. Trimming pared 0 bases from V and 10 bases from J, leaving 15 bases between. The germline V gene has CDR1 MNHEY and CDR2 SMNVEV (reference sequence). This CDR3 is built from 14 residues. The CDR3 here is CASSLSPSTQRQYF. For the CDR3, the DNA is TGTGCCAGCAGTTTATCCCCCTCAACTCAGCGCCAGTACTTC.

The V and J genes are TRBV28 and TRBJ1-1, with a tentative D call TRBD1 (5 bases). V was pared by 1 base and J by 10 bases, with 19 bases between. The CDR3 is made up of 15 amino acids. Germline values: CDR1 MDHEN, CDR2 SYDVKM. CDR3 loop: CASSLSDSGVGGAFF. The CDR3 DNA is TGTGCCAGCAGTTTATCCGACAGCGGAGTGGGGGGAGCTTTCTTT.

V usage is TRBV4-2 and J usage is TRBJ2-6; maybe TRBD2 (5 bases). The CDR3 sequence is 18 residues long. From germline, CDR1 is LGHNA and CDR2 YNFKEQ. Deletions cut 3 bases from V and 0 bases from J, with 15 bases between. The CDR3 reads CASSQRATPLSGANVLTF. CDR3 in DNA: TGTGCCAGCAGCCAGCGGGCCACCCCTCTCTCTGGGGCCAACGTCCTGACTTTC.

V and J are TRBV7-6 and TRBJ2-2; 10 bases match TRBD2. The germline V gene has CDR1 SGHVS and CDR2 FNYEAQ. The CDR3 sequence is 17 residues long. With V trimmed by 4 bases and J by 7 bases, 12 bases remained unmatched. The CDR3 region is CASSSISSGSFVGELFF. The CDR3 nucleotides are TGTGCCAGCAGCTCGATCTCTAGCGGGAGTTTTGTCGGGGAGCTGTTTTTT.

The chain employs TRBV6-1 and TRBJ2-1, with D possibly being TRBD1 (6 bases). The V and J ends lost 4 bases and 11 bases respectively, with 12 bases between them. Germline V gene data show CDR1 as MNHNS and CDR2 as SASEGT. The CDR3 totals 12 residues. CDR3 DNA: TGTGCCAGCAGTGTACAGGGCCATCAGCAGTTCTTC. Encoded protein: CASSVQGHQQFF.

The chain combines TRBV5-1 with TRBJ2-6; D call uncertain. Germline V gives CDR1 SGHRS, CDR2 YFSETQ. This CDR3 contains 15 residues. The ends were cut back, 0 bases at V and 0 bases at J, with 4 bases in the middle. CDR3 in DNA: TGCGCCAGCAGCTTGGACGGCTCTGGGGCCAACGTCCTGACTTTC. As protein: CASSLDGSGANVLTF.

The chain is built from TRBV28 and TRBJ1-2; 7 bases line up with TRBD1. Germline trimming cut 3 bases from V and 3 bases from J; bases unmatched to any gene: 1. Germline V lookup: CDR1 MDHEN, CDR2 SYDVKM. This CDR3 has 13 residues. In DNA form, the CDR3 reads TGTGCCAGCAGTTTCGGACAGGACTATGGCTACACCTTC. This translates into CASSFGQDYGYTF.